This entry lists 27 T cell receptor beta chains sequenced from one sample in a study of graft-versus-host responses after intestinal transplantation (dated by TCRdb to about 2021). What the time point label conveys for this sample: cells obtained before transplantation from donor or recipient. The method was the immunoSEQ multiplex PCR assay. Held by TCRdb, this immuneACCESS table contains in-frame sequences only and omits some clones. Under half of the omission traces to an unresolved V gene where checked; the cause of the rest is unknown. The sample table contains about 90,000 clones; only one count was recorded for approximately 92% of them. Clones ranked in the top ten supply 0.4% to 0.6% of the sample. Which antigens these TCRs recognize remains unknown. The sequencing here drew on unstimulated CD8+ T cells sorted from spleen or lymph node cells, taken before intestinal transplant. Receptor source: a human donor who received an intestinal transplant.

The CDR3 DNA is TGTGCCAGCAGCGTAGTGGGGACTAGCGTACAAGATGAGCAGTTCTTC. Translating it yields CASSVVGTSVQDEQFF. The chain couples TRBV9 to TRBJ2-1; TRBD2 matches at 10 bases. The CDR3 loop spans 16 amino acids. Germline V CDR1 and CDR2: SGDLS, YYNGEE. V lost 0 bases and J lost 8; bases outside the gene matches: 8.

The rearrangement joins TRBV30 to TRBJ2-5; perhaps TRBD1 as D (5 bases). The germline V gene has CDR1 GTSNPN and CDR2 SVGIG (reference sequence). The germline V and J ends were trimmed by 8 bases and 0 bases, with 10 bases remaining between them. CDR3 length: 12 residues. CDR3 nucleotides: TGTGCCGGACATACCGACCAAGAGACCCAGTACTTC. It translates to CAGHTDQETQYF. Full variable domain (outside the CDR3, taken from reference TRBV30 and TRBJ2-5): SQTIHQWPATLVQPVGSPLSLECTVEGTSNPNLYWYRQAAGRGLQLLFYSVGIGQISSEVPQNLSASRPQDRQFILSSKKLLLSDSGFYLCAGHTDQETQYFGPGTRLLVL.

The CDR3 region is CASSLGGHGPEQYF. The CDR3 DNA follows: TGTGCCAGCAGCCTAGGGGGACATGGCCCCGAGCAGTACTTC. This chain joins TRBV4-2 and TRBJ2-7, with D maybe TRBD1 (6 bases). Germline V gene lookup returns CDR1 LGHNA and CDR2 YNFKEQ. The CDR3 has 14 amino acids. V lost 4 bases to trimming and J lost 6 bases, with 16 bases between them.

V gene TRBV6-1 combines with J gene TRBJ2-1; D unresolved. The CDR3 covers 13 residues. Trimming took 3 bases from V and 9 from J, leaving 12 bases between them. Germline-derived CDR1 and CDR2 are MNHNS and SASEGT. CDR3 protein: CASSEVRLGEQFF. The CDR3 DNA reads as TGTGCCAGCAGTGAGGTCAGGCTGGGTGAGCAGTTCTTC.

This clone was recorded once. V usage is TRBV13 and J usage is TRBJ2-3, with D perhaps matching TRBD1 (6 bases). The ends were cut back, 5 bases at V and 7 bases at J, with 13 bases in the middle. The CDR3 covers 13 residues. Per germline, CDR1 PRHDT and CDR2 FYEKMQ (reference sequence). In DNA, the CDR3 is TGTGCCAGCAGCAACCGACAGGACCATACGCAGTATTTT. This encodes CASSNRQDHTQYF.

The CDR3 DNA reads as TGTGCCTGGAGTGTACCCCCCTTCTTGGGAGGGGAGACCCAGTACTTC. Its translation is CAWSVPPFLGGETQYF. The rearrangement links TRBV30 to TRBJ2-5; TRBD2 aligns across 7 bases. With 0 bases clipped from V and 5 bases from J, the junction kept 12 bases outside the gene matches. Looked up from germline, CDR1 is GTSNPN and CDR2 is SVGIG (reference sequence). The CDR3 covers 16 residues. Drawing the rest from reference TRBV30 and TRBJ2-5, the complete variable domain is SQTIHQWPATLVQPVGSPLSLECTVEGTSNPNLYWYRQAAGRGLQLLFYSVGIGQISSEVPQNLSASRPQDRQFILSSKKLLLSDSGFYLCAWSVPPFLGGETQYFGPGTRLLVL.

This chain uses TRBV19 with TRBJ2-7; 7 nucleotides line up with TRBD1. The V segment lost 2 bases and the J segment 2 bases; nucleotides outside the gene matches: 6. From germline, CDR1 is LNHDA and CDR2 SQIVND (reference sequence). The CDR3 loop spans 15 amino acids. The CDR3 here is CASSINQGGPYEQYF. CDR3 nucleotides: TGTGCCAGTAGTATAAATCAAGGGGGCCCCTACGAGCAGTACTTC.

This chain joins TRBV30 and TRBJ1-4, with 10 nucleotides matching TRBD1. This CDR3 is 16 amino acids long. V lost 3 bases and J lost 4; bases outside the gene matches: 8. Germline values: CDR1 GTSNPN, CDR2 SVGIG (reference sequence). CDR3 in DNA: TGTGCCTGGAGGAAGGGGACAGGGGTGTTTAATGAAAAACTGTTTTTT. It encodes CAWRKGTGVFNEKLFF. Supplemented by reference TRBV30 and TRBJ1-4, the full variable domain reads SQTIHQWPATLVQPVGSPLSLECTVEGTSNPNLYWYRQAAGRGLQLLFYSVGIGQISSEVPQNLSASRPQDRQFILSSKKLLLSDSGFYLCAWRKGTGVFNEKLFFGSGTQLSVL.

This chain joins TRBV5-8 and TRBJ2-5, with a tentative D call TRBD1 (5 bases). Between the trimmed V and J ends, which lost 2 bases and 5 bases, there was a span of 28 bases. The germline gives CDR1 SGHTS, CDR2 YDEGEE. CDR3 size: 19 residues. The chain's CDR3 is CASSLGVLDTPAGKETQYF. The CDR3 DNA reads TGTGCCAGCAGCTTAGGGGTCCTGGATACGCCAGCTGGAAAGGAGACCCAGTACTTC. The complete variable domain, with remaining parts taken from reference TRBV5-8 and TRBJ2-5, reads EAGVTQSPTHLIKTRGQQATLRCSPISGHTSVYWYQQALGLGLQFLLWYDEGEERNRGNFPPRFSGRQFPNYSSELNVNALELEDSALYLCASSLGVLDTPAGKETQYFGPGTRLLVL.

This clone has just one count. The rearrangement joins TRBV10-3 to TRBJ2-5; the match to TRBD2 covers 9 bases. CDR3 length equals 14 residues. The J segment lost 1 base and the V segment lost 5 bases, leaving 2 bases of the junction unmatched. Germline lookup yields CDR1 ENHRY and CDR2 SYGVKD. The CDR3 DNA reads as TGTGCCATCAGTCAACTAGCGGGCCAAGAGACCCAGTACTTC. Amino acid sequence: CAISQLAGQETQYF.

The chain uses TRBV5-4 and TRBJ1-4, with 10 bases matching TRBD1. Unmatched junction bases numbered 3, after V lost 4 bases and J lost 0 bases. The CDR3 totals 16 residues. Germline V gives CDR1 SGHNT, CDR2 YYREEE (reference sequence). CDR3 DNA: TGTGCCAGCAGCCTTGACAGGGGGCCAACTAATGAAAAACTGTTTTTT. Protein product: CASSLDRGPTNEKLFF.

This clone has only one observation. V is TRBV6-6 and J is TRBJ2-3; TRBD2 matches at 8 bases. Germline-derived CDR1 and CDR2 are MNHNY and SVGAGI (reference sequence). V trimming: 7 bases; J trimming: 0 bases; junction bases outside the gene matches: 6. The CDR3 length is 15 residues. The CDR3, as DNA: TGTGCCAGCACCCGGACTAGCCGAAGCACAGATACGCAGTATTTT. As protein: CASTRTSRSTDTQYF.

J is TRBJ2-1 and V is TRBV7-8; D is ambiguous. V was trimmed by 1 base and J by 8 bases, leaving 9 bases between them. CDR3 length equals 13 residues. Germline CDR1 SGHVS, CDR2 FQNEAQ. CDR3 residues: CASSLGSVYEQFF. The CDR3 DNA sequence: TGTGCCAGCAGCTTAGGGTCGGTATATGAGCAGTTCTTC. The variable domain in full, with the rest retrieved from reference TRBV7-8 and TRBJ2-1, is GAGVSQSPRYKVAKRGQDVALRCDPISGHVSLFWYQQALGQGPEFLTYFQNEAQLDKSGLPSDRFFAERPEGSVSTLKIQRTQQEDSAVYLCASSLGSVYEQFFGPGTRLTVL.

In DNA form, the CDR3 reads TGTGCCAGCAGCCAAGGTGGAGGTTTGGGTGAGCAGTTCTTC. The encoded protein is CASSQGGGLGEQFF. This chain connects TRBV4-2 to TRBJ2-1; possibly TRBD2 for D (5 bases). The germline V gene has CDR1 LGHNA and CDR2 YNFKEQ. The CDR3 has 14 amino acids. V gave up 1 base and J gave up 9 bases, with 13 bases separating them.

The rearrangement links TRBV27 to TRBJ2-1; 10 bases fit TRBD1. Germline lookup yields CDR1 MNHEY and CDR2 SMNVEV (reference sequence). The trim removed 2 bases at V and 5 bases at J, leaving 9 bases unmatched. The CDR3 covers 17 residues. CDR3 nucleotides: TGTGCCAGCAGTTTAGTTGTCGGGACAGGGGTGCACAATGAGCAGTTCTTC. This codes for CASSLVVGTGVHNEQFF.

Only one count was recorded for this clone. The rearrangement uses TRBV29-1 and TRBJ2-7, with D uncertain. The V end lost 4 bases, the J end lost 3 bases, and 13 bases lay between the germline ends. The CDR3 extends over 13 amino acids. CDR1 is SQVTM, CDR2 ANQGSEA, per germline. The CDR3 spells CSVVIGFFYEQYF. The CDR3 DNA reads TGCAGCGTTGTGATCGGTTTTTTCTACGAGCAGTACTTC.

The genes are TRBV7-9 and TRBJ2-2, with TRBD1 as a possible D gene (6 bases). Germline lookup yields CDR1 SEHNR and CDR2 FQNEAQ (reference sequence). This CDR3 has 18 amino acids. V lost 7 bases and J lost 0, with 21 bases in between. CDR3 sequence: CASMRRLPDRTNTGELFF. The CDR3 DNA reads TGTGCCAGCATGCGACGCCTACCGGACAGAACGAACACCGGGGAGCTGTTTTTT. Based on the CDR3 plus reference TRBV7-9 and TRBJ2-2, the full variable domain is DTGVSQNPRHKITKRGQNVTFRCDPISEHNRLYWYRQTLGQGPEFLTYFQNEAQLEKSRLLSDRFSAERPKGSFSTLEIQRTEQGDSAMYLCASMRRLPDRTNTGELFFGEGSRLTVL.

CDR3 nucleotides: TGTGCCCGGGACGGGACAGGGGCTGAAAAACTGTTTTTT. Translation gives CARDGTGAEKLFF. The chain couples TRBV30 to TRBJ1-4; TRBD1 agrees at 10 bases. Germline lookup yields CDR1 GTSNPN and CDR2 SVGIG (reference sequence). The CDR3 is 13 residues long. V dropped 8 bases and J dropped 7; count of bases not matched to a gene: 7. The full variable domain, in which reference TRBV30 and TRBJ1-4 provide the parts outside the CDR3, is SQTIHQWPATLVQPVGSPLSLECTVEGTSNPNLYWYRQAAGRGLQLLFYSVGIGQISSEVPQNLSASRPQDRQFILSSKKLLLSDSGFYLCARDGTGAEKLFFGSGTQLSVL.

V gene TRBV27 combines with J gene TRBJ1-6; no firm D call. V lost 1 base and J lost 0, with 13 bases in between. Germline loops: CDR1 MNHEY, CDR2 SMNVEV (reference sequence). The CDR3 has 18 residues. The CDR3 DNA sequence: TGTGCCAGCAGTTTATATCGCGGGAGAAGCTCCTATAATTCACCCCTCCACTTT. Amino acid sequence: CASSLYRGRSSYNSPLHF.

The chain uses TRBV5-1 and TRBJ1-1; 9 nucleotides align to TRBD1. The CDR3 loop spans 15 amino acids. Germline trimming cut 5 bases from V and 3 bases from J; bases unmatched to any gene: 8. CDR1 SGHRS and CDR2 YFSETQ come from the germline V gene. Here the CDR3 reads CASSWTGDFYTEAFF. The CDR3, as DNA: TGCGCCAGCAGTTGGACAGGGGACTTCTACACTGAAGCTTTCTTT.

The V call is TRBV7-3, the J call TRBJ2-2, with D perhaps TRBD2 (6 bases). The germline CDR1 and CDR2 sequences are SGHTA and FQGTGA. The CDR3 is made up of 13 amino acids. V lost 2 bases, J lost 6 bases, and 7 bases lay in between. This CDR3 reads CASSLLASGELFF. Written as DNA, the CDR3 is TGTGCCAGCAGCTTACTAGCGTCCGGGGAGCTGTTTTTT.

This clone was counted a single time. V usage is TRBV11-2 and J usage is TRBJ2-3, with 14 positions matching TRBD2. The CDR3 totals 18 residues. V dropped 2 bases and J dropped 5; count of bases not matched to a gene: 9. Germline V gives CDR1 SGHAT, CDR2 FQNNGV. The DNA of the CDR3 is TGTGCCAGCAGCTTAAGACTAGCGGGAGGGCCGGGACAAGATACGCAGTATTTT. It is translated as CASSLRLAGGPGQDTQYF. Using reference TRBV11-2 and TRBJ2-3 for the parts outside the CDR3, the full variable domain is EAGVAQSPRYKIIEKRQSVAFWCNPISGHATLYWYQQILGQGPKLLIQFQNNGVVDDSQLPKDRFSAERLKGVDSTLKIQPAKLEDSAVYLCASSLRLAGGPGQDTQYFGPGTRLTVL.

This chain uses TRBV4-1 with TRBJ1-2, with 10 bases aligning to TRBD1. The germline CDR1 and CDR2 sequences are MGHRA and YSYEKL. J lost 7 bases, V lost 1 base, and 15 bases had no gene match. CDR3 length: 18 residues. The CDR3, as DNA: TGCGCCAGCAGCCAAGCGGGTCCCCTCGTCCGGACAGGGGGTGGCTACACCTTC. This translates into CASSQAGPLVRTGGGYTF.

The chain couples TRBV7-9 to TRBJ2-3; TRBD2 agrees at 14 bases. Trimming removed 5 bases from V and 5 bases from J; junction bases left unmatched: 9. This CDR3 comprises 17 residues. Germline V gene sequence: CDR1 SEHNR, CDR2 FQNEAQ (reference sequence). CDR3 protein: CASSLVGLAGGRDTQYF. The CDR3 DNA reads TGTGCCAGCAGCCTCGTAGGACTAGCGGGAGGTCGAGATACGCAGTATTTT.

V and J are TRBV5-1 and TRBJ2-5; a weak D match, TRBD1 (5 bases). The CDR3 is made up of 14 amino acids. The germline CDR1 and CDR2 sequences are SGHRS and YFSETQ. Trimming cost V 0 bases and J 2 bases, with 8 bases left between them. This CDR3 reads CASSLGQSQETQYF. In DNA form, the CDR3 reads TGCGCCAGCAGCTTGGGACAGTCACAAGAGACCCAGTACTTC.

This chain uses TRBV6-1 with TRBJ2-7, with 9 bases fitting TRBD1. V shed 2 bases and J 6 bases; nucleotides not matched to a gene: 8. Germline V CDR1 and CDR2: MNHNS, SASEGT. The CDR3 is 15 amino acids. CDR3: CASSELQGQGSEQYF. CDR3 sequence (DNA): TGTGCCAGCAGTGAATTACAGGGACAGGGAAGCGAGCAGTACTTC.

This clone was observed a single time. This rearrangement joins TRBV19 to TRBJ2-7; a possible D gene is TRBD2 (6 bases). Trimming pared 5 bases from V and 2 bases from J, leaving 10 bases between. The germline CDR1 and CDR2 sequences are LNHDA and SQIVND (reference sequence). CDR3 length equals 13 residues. CDR3 protein: CASSAGIPYEQYF. Here the CDR3 DNA reads TGTGCCAGTAGTGCGGGGATCCCCTACGAGCAGTACTTC.